This T cell receptor (beta chain) was identified in a study of blood T cell repertoires in COVID-19. Here immunoSEQ multiplex PCR was the method, and the copy in TCRdb shows in-frame clones only, minus some. The repertoire consists of around 200,000 clones, with around 81% occurring once and the leading ten covering about 2.7%. Germline V gene lookup returns CDR1 GTSNPN and CDR2 SVGIG (reference sequence). The junction had 3 bases not matched to a gene; V was cut back by 4 bases and J by 8 bases. This CDR3 region has 12 residues. This clone was observed a handful of times. Sequenced: peripheral blood. The clonotype comes from a human donor with acute or convalescent COVID-19. The donor label of this sample is uncertain. V usage is TRBV30 and J usage is TRBJ1-4, with 8 positions matching TRBD1. The CDR3 sequence: CAWNGDREKLFF. CDR3 DNA sequence: TGTGCCTGGAATGGGGACAGGGAAAAACTGTTTTTT. Combining the CDR3 with reference TRBV30 and TRBJ1-4 gives the whole variable domain SQTIHQWPATLVQPVGSPLSLECTVEGTSNPNLYWYRQAAGRGLQLLFYSVGIGQISSEVPQNLSASRPQDRQFILSSKKLLLSDSGFYLCAWNGDREKLFFGSGTQLSVL.